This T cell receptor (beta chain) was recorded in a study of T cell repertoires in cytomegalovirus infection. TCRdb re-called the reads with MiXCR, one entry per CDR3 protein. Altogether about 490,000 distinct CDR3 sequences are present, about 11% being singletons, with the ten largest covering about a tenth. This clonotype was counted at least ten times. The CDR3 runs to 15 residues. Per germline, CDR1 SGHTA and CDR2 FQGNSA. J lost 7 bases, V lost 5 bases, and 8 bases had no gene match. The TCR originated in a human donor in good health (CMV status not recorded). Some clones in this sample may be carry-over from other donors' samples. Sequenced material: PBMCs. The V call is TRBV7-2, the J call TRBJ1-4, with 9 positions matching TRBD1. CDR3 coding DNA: TGTGCCAGCAGCCCCGGGACAGGGAGAATTGAAAAACTGTTTTTT. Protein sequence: CASSPGTGRIEKLFF.